Listed below are T cell receptor beta chains from one sample, sequenced in a study of T cell changes during pregnancy in multiple sclerosis. Profiled with immunoSEQ multiplex PCR; TCRdb holds only in-frame clones, not every one. The data hold approximately 41,000 clones, with roughly 88% observed a single time. The sample comprised PBMCs (not recorded whether the cells were cultured). Receptors were obtained from a female donor with multiple sclerosis, enrolled in a pregnancy study. Each CDR3 is given with its conserved first and last residue. The order of the fields is CDR3 DNA, CDR3 protein, clone size, J gene, D gene, V gene. D genes are given only for firm matches. Where a row states a size, it is once, few, many or the class of an expanded clone; other rows omit it.

CDR3 DNA: TGTGCCAGCAGCTTAGCCGGGACAGGGGCCGAGCAGTACTTC
CDR3 protein: CASSLAGTGAEQYF
clone size: -
J gene: TRBJ2-7
D gene: TRBD1
V gene: TRBV7-6

CDR3 DNA: TGTGCCTGGAGTGTCAGGGTACAGAACACCGGGGAGCTGTTTTTT
CDR3 protein: CAWSVRVQNTGELFF
clone size: -
J gene: TRBJ2-2
D gene: -
V gene: TRBV30

CDR3 DNA: TGTGCCAGCAGCCGCCAGGGAGCCGGGGAGCTGTTTTTT
CDR3 protein: CASSRQGAGELFF
clone size: once
J gene: TRBJ2-2
D gene: -
V gene: TRBV14

CDR3 DNA: TGTGCCAGCAGTCACTCGACTAGCCGGAGCACAGATACGCAGTATTTT
CDR3 protein: CASSHSTSRSTDTQYF
clone size: -
J gene: TRBJ2-3
D gene: TRBD2
V gene: TRBV6-6

CDR3 DNA: TGTGCCAGTAGTGTCCACAGGGGTTCCCACTACGAGCAGTACTTC
CDR3 protein: CASSVHRGSHYEQYF
clone size: -
J gene: TRBJ2-7
D gene: TRBD1
V gene: TRBV19

CDR3 DNA: TGTGCCAGCACCATCTCAAAGACAGACGAGCAGTACTTC
CDR3 protein: CASTISKTDEQYF
clone size: -
J gene: TRBJ2-7
D gene: -
V gene: TRBV6-1

CDR3 DNA: TGTGCCACCAGCACCGGACAGGGGGCTTGGGCTTTCTTT
CDR3 protein: CATSTGQGAWAFF
clone size: -
J gene: TRBJ1-1
D gene: TRBD1
V gene: TRBV15

CDR3 DNA: TGTGCCAGCAGTGGCCGACGGGGGTTCTCTGGAAACACCATATATTTT
CDR3 protein: CASSGRRGFSGNTIYF
clone size: -
J gene: TRBJ1-3
D gene: -
V gene: TRBV6-6

CDR3 DNA: TGTGCCAGCAGCCTTTTTTGGGGAGATAGCACAGATACGCAGTATTTT
CDR3 protein: CASSLFWGDSTDTQYF
clone size: -
J gene: TRBJ2-3
D gene: -
V gene: TRBV4-2

CDR3 DNA: TGTGCCAGCAGAATGGCGTCCAGCTCCTACAATGAGCAGTTCTTC
CDR3 protein: CASRMASSSYNEQFF
clone size: -
J gene: TRBJ2-1
D gene: -
V gene: TRBV6-6

CDR3 DNA: TGTGCCAGCAGCACGGGGGCCTCGTACCAAGAGACCCAGTACTTC
CDR3 protein: CASSTGASYQETQYF
clone size: -
J gene: TRBJ2-5
D gene: -
V gene: TRBV7-7

CDR3 DNA: TGTGCCAGCAGTGTTGCAGGGGGCGCGACTACGTACGAGCAGTACTTC
CDR3 protein: CASSVAGGATTYEQYF
clone size: once
J gene: TRBJ2-7
D gene: TRBD1
V gene: TRBV2

CDR3 DNA: TGTGCCAGCAGTGATCACAAATGGGGGGCAAGGGAGAAGGAGACCCAGTACTTC
CDR3 protein: CASSDHKWGAREKETQYF
clone size: -
J gene: TRBJ2-5
D gene: -
V gene: TRBV25-1

CDR3 DNA: TGTGCCAGTAGTCCCCGAACAGTTGTGGGGCCCGAATCCTTTACCTACGAGCAGTACTTC
CDR3 protein: CASSPRTVVGPESFTYEQYF
clone size: -
J gene: TRBJ2-7
D gene: -
V gene: TRBV19

CDR3 DNA: TGTGCCAGCTATACCGCCATAGGCAGCCCAGGGAGGGAGACCCAGTACTTC
CDR3 protein: CASYTAIGSPGRETQYF
clone size: -
J gene: TRBJ2-5
D gene: -
V gene: TRBV28

CDR3 DNA: TGTGCCAGCGGCGGACAGGACATTAACACAGATACGCAGTATTTT
CDR3 protein: CASGGQDINTDTQYF
clone size: -
J gene: TRBJ2-3
D gene: TRBD1
V gene: TRBV5-4

CDR3 DNA: TGTGCCAGTACCCCCTCTGGACAGGGGAGGATGAACACTGAAGCTTTCTTT
CDR3 protein: CASTPSGQGRMNTEAFF
clone size: -
J gene: TRBJ1-1
D gene: TRBD1
V gene: TRBV19

CDR3 DNA: TGTGCCTGGAGGAGACAGGGGTGGGGAAACACCATATATTTT
CDR3 protein: CAWRRQGWGNTIYF
clone size: once
J gene: TRBJ1-3
D gene: TRBD1
V gene: TRBV30

CDR3 DNA: TGTGCCAGCAGTTTAAGCGGGAGCCACTCTCAAGAGCAGTTCTTC
CDR3 protein: CASSLSGSHSQEQFF
clone size: -
J gene: TRBJ2-1
D gene: TRBD2
V gene: TRBV28

CDR3 DNA: TGTGCCAGCAGCTTAGGGGCGGATCCTTGGGAGGCTCAGCCCCAGCATTTT
CDR3 protein: CASSLGADPWEAQPQHF
clone size: -
J gene: TRBJ1-5
D gene: -
V gene: TRBV11-3

CDR3 DNA: TGTGCCAGTAGTCGGGGGAGTGGTACCGGGGAGCTGTTTTTT
CDR3 protein: CASSRGSGTGELFF
clone size: -
J gene: TRBJ2-2
D gene: -
V gene: TRBV19